This T cell receptor beta chain is drawn from a study of beta chain features in type 1 diabetes. The study's findings and limits: TCRB CDR3s from Type 1 diabetes patients were moderately but significantly shorter in all four CD4+ subsets. More deletions and fewer insertions at VDJ junctions were found in patients with type 1 diabetes.

Notes on this clone: Its antigen is not identified.

The sequenced template was cDNA made from the entire isolated RNA. Assay used: immunoSEQ multiplex PCR; TCRdb lists only in-frame clones, some missing. The sample lists about 650,000 clones; roughly 12% were seen once. The receptor was isolated from a young man with type 1 diabetes. The specimen sequenced was naive CD4+ T cells from blood.

The CDR3 DNA follows: TGTGCCAGCAACGACGGGTTTTCCTACAATGAGCAGTTCTTC. Translation: CASNDGFSYNEQFF. This chain connects TRBV14 to TRBJ2-1, with D unclear. Germline assignment: CDR1 SGHDN and CDR2 FVKESK. This CDR3 spans 14 amino acids. V was pared by 7 bases and J by 1 base, with 11 bases between.